This passage covers 2 T cell receptor beta chains from one sample sequenced in a study of blood T cell repertoires in COVID-19. The assay was immunoSEQ multiplex PCR, and TCRdb's table has in-frame clones only and misses some. The sample consists of 200,000 to 300,000 clones, 83% of them appearing once. The sample consisted of peripheral blood. These receptors were obtained from a human donor in a cohort sampled during active COVID-19.

This chain uses TRBV5-1 with TRBJ2-6; the D gene is possibly TRBD2 (5 bases). Germline V gene lookup returns CDR1 SGHRS and CDR2 YFSETQ. The CDR3 is 16 amino acids. Trimming removed 0 bases from V and 2 bases from J, with 9 bases in between. Written as DNA, the CDR3 is TGCGCCAGCAGCTTGGGTGTGAGGGCTGGGGCCAACGTCCTGACTTTC. It is translated as CASSLGVRAGANVLTF.

The chain uses TRBV15 and TRBJ2-1; 8 bases line up with TRBD2. The germline V gene encodes CDR1 LNHNV and CDR2 YYDKDF (reference sequence). V shed 5 bases, J shed 0 bases, and the junction held 6 bases outside the gene matches. This CDR3 region has 16 residues. The CDR3 region is CATSRLSGGSYNEQFF. The CDR3 DNA is TGTGCCACCAGCCGATTAAGCGGGGGCTCCTACAATGAGCAGTTCTTC.